This T cell receptor beta chain was observed in a study of shared clonotypes between healthy human individuals. Study-level results: Of the naive CD4 clonotypes, around 5% were shared across several donors. Some clonotypes were shared by all four sorted-subset donors, while others were not shared. The non-shared ones had lower generation probabilities than the shared ones.

The repertoire was sequenced with immunoSEQ multiplex PCR; TCRdb's copy has only in-frame clones and lacks some. The sample has 550,000 to 800,000 clones; approximately 79% are singletons. The CDR3 is 13 amino acids. CDR1 is SGHAT, CDR2 FQNNGV, per germline. V shed 5 bases and J shed 6 bases, with 11 bases lying between them. This clone was detected a few times. The antigen is not known. Other DNA sequences from this sample encode an identical CDR3 as well. The sample taken for sequencing was memory CD4+ T cells sorted from blood. Described subset: CD45RA-negative fraction. The genes are TRBV11-2 and TRBJ1-5; possible D gene TRBD1, 5 bases. This TCR was sampled from a woman aged 25 to 39 in good health. CDR3 region: CASSQGGGQPQHF. The CDR3 nucleotides read TGTGCCAGCAGCCAAGGCGGGGGTCAGCCCCAGCATTTT.